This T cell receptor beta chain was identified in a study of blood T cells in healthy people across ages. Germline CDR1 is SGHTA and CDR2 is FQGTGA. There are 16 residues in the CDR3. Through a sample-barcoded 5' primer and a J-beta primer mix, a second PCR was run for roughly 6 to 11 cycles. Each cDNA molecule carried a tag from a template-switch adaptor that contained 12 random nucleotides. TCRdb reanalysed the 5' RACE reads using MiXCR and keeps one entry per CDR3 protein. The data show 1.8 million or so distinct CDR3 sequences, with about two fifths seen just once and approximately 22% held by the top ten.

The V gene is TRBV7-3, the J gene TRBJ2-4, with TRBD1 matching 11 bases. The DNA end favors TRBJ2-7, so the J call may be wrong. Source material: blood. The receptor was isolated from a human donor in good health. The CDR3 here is CASSLNGQGAFDEQYF. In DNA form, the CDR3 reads TGTGCCAGCAGCTTGAATGGACAGGGGGCTTTCGACGAGCAGTACTTC.